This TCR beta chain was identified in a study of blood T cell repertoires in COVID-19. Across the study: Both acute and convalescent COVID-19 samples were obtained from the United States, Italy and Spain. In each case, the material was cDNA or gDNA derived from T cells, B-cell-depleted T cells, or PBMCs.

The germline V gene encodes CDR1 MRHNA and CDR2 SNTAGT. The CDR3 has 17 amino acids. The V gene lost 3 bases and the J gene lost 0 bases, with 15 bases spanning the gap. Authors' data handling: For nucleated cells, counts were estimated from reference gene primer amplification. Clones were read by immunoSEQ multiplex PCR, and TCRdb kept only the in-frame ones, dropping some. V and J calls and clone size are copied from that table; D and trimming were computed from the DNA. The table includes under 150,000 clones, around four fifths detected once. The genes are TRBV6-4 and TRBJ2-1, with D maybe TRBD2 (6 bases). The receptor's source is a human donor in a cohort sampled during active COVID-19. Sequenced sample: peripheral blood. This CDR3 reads CASSEGSGGSSYNEQFF. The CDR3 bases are TGTGCCAGCAGTGAGGGTAGCGGCGGTAGCTCCTACAATGAGCAGTTCTTC.